The next 14 T cell receptor beta chains were all read from a single sample in a study of blood T cell repertoires in COVID-19. The protocol was immunoSEQ multiplex PCR, while the TCRdb copy is restricted to in-frame clones and leaves out a portion. The sample contains about 190,000 clones, approximately 84% of which appear only once. The sequencing sample was made of PBMCs or T cells enriched from blood (not recorded which). The origin of the receptors is a woman aged 30 to 39 who had recovered from COVID-19.

This clone was observed a single time. The chain links TRBV12-5 to TRBJ1-1; weak D call: TRBD1 (5 bases). CDR1 and CDR2 from the germline V gene are LGHNT and FRNRAP. The CDR3 extends over 13 amino acids. V was clipped by 3 bases and J by 1 base, with 6 bases between them. In DNA form, the CDR3 reads TGTGCTAGTGGTTTCCAGGGGAACACTGAAGCTTTCTTT. Encoded protein: CASGFQGNTEAFF.

This clone appeared a single time. The rearrangement links TRBV18 to TRBJ2-7; 8 nucleotides line up with TRBD1. V lost 5 bases to trimming and J lost 4 bases; unmatched junction nucleotides: 7. In germline, CDR1 is KGHSH, CDR2 LQKENI. The CDR3 totals 14 residues. CDR3 residues: CASSGSGGRYEQYF. The CDR3 DNA follows: TGTGCCAGCTCAGGGTCAGGGGGCAGGTACGAGCAGTACTTC.

As to this clone: At one boundary the junction diverges from the germline segment, which might be a read error. The V gene is TRBV28, the J gene TRBJ1-4; TRBD1 might be the D (5 bases). Germline loops: CDR1 MDHEN, CDR2 SYDVKM. CDR3 length: 14 residues. The CDR3 here is CASSLPSNEFGTVF. The CDR3 DNA sequence: TGTGCCAGCAGTTTACCCTCAAATGAATTTGGGACTGTTTTT.

This clone showed up many times. The chain couples TRBV7-2 to TRBJ1-2; D may be TRBD1 (5 bases). Germline loops: CDR1 SGHTA, CDR2 FQGNSA. The CDR3 is made up of 14 amino acids. Trimming stripped 6 bases from V and 0 bases from J, with 11 bases between. The CDR3 here is CASSQQVSNYGYTF. The DNA for the CDR3 is TGTGCCAGCAGTCAACAGGTTTCTAACTATGGCTACACCTTC.

A single count supports this clone. The CDR3 protein is CASSQTSQGAGVFAGELFF. The CDR3 region has the DNA TGTGCCAGCAGTCAAACGTCACAGGGGGCGGGTGTTTTCGCCGGGGAGCTGTTTTTT. This rearrangement joins TRBV28 to TRBJ2-2, with 9 bases identical to TRBD1. The CDR3 is made up of 19 amino acids. Germline V gene sequence: CDR1 MDHEN, CDR2 SYDVKM. Trimming removed 5 bases from V and 6 bases from J; junction bases left unmatched: 19. Drawing the rest from reference TRBV28 and TRBJ2-2, the complete variable domain is DVKVTQSSRYLVKRTGEKVFLECVQDMDHENMFWYRQDPGLGLRLIYFSYDVKMKEKGDIPEGYSVSREKKERFSLILESASTNQTSMYLCASSQTSQGAGVFAGELFFGEGSRLTVL.

Ten or more counts support this clone. Germline and junction disagree at one end, which may indicate a read error. This chain uses TRBV7-7 with TRBJ2-2, with 8 nucleotides matching TRBD2. In germline, CDR1 is SSHAT, CDR2 FNYEAQ (reference sequence). The length of the CDR3 is 15 residues. In DNA, the CDR3 is TGTGCTAGCAGCAACGGGAGGGGGAACACCGGGGAGCTGTTTTTT. Protein product: CASSNGRGNTGELFF. The full variable domain, rest sourced from reference TRBV7-7 and TRBJ2-2, is GAGVSQSPRYKVTKRGQDVTLRCDPISSHATLYWYQQALGQGPEFLTYFNYEAQPDKSGLPSDRFSAERPEGSISTLTIQRTEQRDSAMYRCASSNGRGNTGELFFGEGSRLTVL.

V gene TRBV7-2 combines with J gene TRBJ2-5; D possibly corresponds to TRBD2 (6 bases). The CDR3 totals 14 residues. In germline, CDR1 is SGHTA, CDR2 FQGNSA. V was pared by 5 bases and J by 5 bases, with 15 bases between. For the CDR3, the DNA is TGTGCCAGCAGCCCTTCACGGGCGGGGGAGACCCAGTACTTC. As protein: CASSPSRAGETQYF. The whole variable domain, remainder taken from reference TRBV7-2 and TRBJ2-5, is GAGVSQSPSNKVTEKGKDVELRCDPISGHTALYWYRQSLGQGLEFLIYFQGNSAPDKSGLPSDRFSAERTGGSVSTLTIQRTQQEDSAVYLCASSPSRAGETQYFGPGTRLLVL.

This clone appeared a single time. This rearrangement joins TRBV6-5 to TRBJ2-2; D is unclear. The length of the CDR3 is 13 residues. The germline V gene encodes CDR1 MNHEY and CDR2 SVGAGI. V lost 7 bases, J lost 8 bases, and 14 bases lay in between. CDR3 amino acids: CASTSSGWGELFF. In DNA form, the CDR3 reads TGTGCCAGCACCTCTAGTGGGTGGGGGGAGCTGTTTTTT.

This chain connects TRBV18 to TRBJ1-2; TRBD1 is a possible D gene (6 bases). The CDR3 totals 12 residues. From germline, CDR1 is KGHSH and CDR2 LQKENI. Trimming left V 3 bases short and J 8 bases short, with 10 bases between. The CDR3 protein is CASSPQGPGYTF. The CDR3 DNA follows: TGTGCCAGCTCACCGCAGGGGCCCGGCTACACCTTC. Looking up the rest from reference TRBV18 and TRBJ1-2 gives the full variable domain: NAGVMQNPRHLVRRRGQEARLRCSPMKGHSHVYWYRQLPEEGLKFMVYLQKENIIDESGMPKERFSAEFPKEGPSILRIQQVVRGDSAAYFCASSPQGPGYTFGSGTRLTVV.

The chain employs TRBV6-5 and TRBJ1-2; TRBD1 aligns across 8 bases. Looked up from germline, CDR1 is MNHEY and CDR2 is SVGAGI. The CDR3 extends over 13 amino acids. The J segment lost 6 bases and the V segment lost 7 bases, leaving 7 bases of the junction unmatched. The DNA for the CDR3 is TGTGCCAGCATTAAGCCGGGACAGGATGGCTACACCTTC. Its protein product is CASIKPGQDGYTF.

J is TRBJ2-3 and V is TRBV19; perhaps TRBD2 as D (6 bases). CDR1 LNHDA and CDR2 SQIVND come from the germline V gene (reference sequence). The CDR3 has 17 residues. The ends were cut back, 6 bases at V and 2 bases at J, with 21 bases in the middle. The CDR3 region is CASRTLGGIMDTDTQYF. The CDR3 bases are TGTGCCAGTAGGACTCTAGGCGGGATCATGGACACAGATACGCAGTATTTT.

This sequence joins TRBV27 and TRBJ1-5, with 7 bases identical to TRBD1. Germline CDR1 reads MNHEY; CDR2 reads SMNVEV (reference sequence). Losses at the gene ends were 6 bases for V and 7 bases for J; bases not matched to a gene: 6. This CDR3 has 13 residues. CDR3 DNA: TGTGCCAGCAGAACAGGGGTGCGGCAGCCCCAGCATTTT. Translation gives CASRTGVRQPQHF.

The V and J genes are TRBV6-9 and TRBJ1-2, with TRBD1 identical over 7 bases. Trimming cost V 6 bases and J 6 bases; bases outside gene matches: 4. Germline V gene sequence: CDR1 MNHGY, CDR2 SVAAGI. This CDR3 is built from 12 residues. As DNA, the CDR3 is TGTGCCAGCAGGGGACAGCTTAATGGCTACACCTTC. Amino acids: CASRGQLNGYTF.

This chain links TRBV6-6 with TRBJ2-7; possible D gene TRBD1, 6 bases. Germline V gene lookup returns CDR1 MNHNY and CDR2 SVGAGI (reference sequence). V was trimmed by 6 bases and J by 7 bases, leaving 19 bases between them. CDR3 length equals 14 residues. The CDR3, as DNA: TGTGCCAGCAGCTGGGCCTTAGCCCAGGGGGAGCAGTACTTC. Translation gives CASSWALAQGEQYF.